Listed below are T cell receptor beta chains from one sample, sequenced in a study of spatial heterogeneity in lung cancer. TCRdb used MiXCR to reprocess the 5' RACE reads, holding one entry per CDR3 protein. Of 8,000 or so distinct CDR3 sequences listed, roughly 6.4% are singletons. This material consisted of lung tumor tissue, taken at surgery. The source of these receptors is a male donor with early-stage non-small cell lung cancer. Each CDR3 is given with its conserved first and last residue. A D gene is named only where the DNA matches it firmly. Some rows mark clone size as missing; the rest say once, few, many or name a class of expanded clone.

TRBJ2-7 TRBV11-3 . . TGTGCCAGCAGCTTGGCTACGGGAGAGCAGTACTTC CASSLATGEQYF
TRBJ2-1 TRBV6-5 TRBD1 . TGTGCCAGCGGACGGACAGGGGGCGGTTCTGAGCAGTTCTTC CASGRTGGGSEQFF
TRBJ2-3 TRBV12-3/TRBV12-4 TRBD2 many TGTGCCAGCAGCCCCAGCGGGAGAGCAGATACGCAGTATTTT CASSPSGRADTQYF
TRBJ2-1 TRBV6-5 TRBD1 many TGTGCCAGCAGCTCCGGACAGGGGAGGGTCGATGAGCAGTTCTTC CASSSGQGRVDEQFF
TRBJ2-7 TRBV6-2/TRBV6-3 TRBD1 many TGTGCCAGCAGACAACCGGGACAGGGATACGAGCAGTACTTC CASRQPGQGYEQYF
TRBJ1-1 TRBV14 . medium-sized TGTGCCAGCAGCTTCAGCCCTTCGGGGGGCAGAAAACCCTCTCCTCTGAACACTGAAGCTTTCTTT CASSFSPSGGRKPSPLNTEAFF
TRBJ2-7 TRBV3-1 TRBD1 many TGTGCCAGCAGCCAGCCTTCCGGGACAGCTAACGAGCAGTACTTC CASSQPSGTANEQYF
TRBJ2-1 TRBV12-3/TRBV12-4 TRBD2 medium-sized TGTGCCAGCAGTTTGCCGACTAGCGGCACTGAGCAGTTCTTC CASSLPTSGTEQFF
TRBJ2-7 TRBV6-5 . medium-sized TGTGCCAGCAGTTACAAGGGAGGCTACGAGCAGTACTTC CASSYKGGYEQYF
TRBJ1-1 TRBV12-3/TRBV12-4 TRBD1 few TGTGCCAGCAGTTCACAGGGGTCGAGCACTGAAGCTTTCTTT CASSSQGSSTEAFF
TRBJ1-1 TRBV5-1 . many TGCGCCAGCAGCTTGGCCGGAACCTCTAATGAAGCTTTCTTT CASSLAGTSNEAFF
TRBJ1-2 TRBV13 . medium-sized TGTGCCAGCAGCTTAGGGGGGAGCACCGCTAACTATGGCTACACCTTC CASSLGGSTANYGYTF
TRBJ2-1 TRBV15 TRBD2 many TGTGCCACCAGCAGAGGCCCAGCGGGAGAGGTTGAGCAGTTCTTC CATSRGPAGEVEQFF
TRBJ1-1 TRBV5-4 . many TGTGCCAGCAGCTTGGACAGAGGGAACACTGAAGCTTTCTTT CASSLDRGNTEAFF
TRBJ2-3 TRBV5-1 . many TGCGCCAGCAGCTTGCGGAACCGGACAGCTACTCTCACAGATACGCAGTATTTT CASSLRNRTATLTDTQYF
TRBJ2-1 TRBV6-2/TRBV6-3 TRBD2 many TGTGCCAGCAGCACAGCGGGATCCCGCCTCGTTGATGAGCAGTTCTTC CASSTAGSRLVDEQFF
TRBJ2-1 TRBV7-9 TRBD2 many TGTGCCAGCACCAGTAGCGGGAGGTCCTACAATGAGCAGTTCTTC CASTSSGRSYNEQFF
TRBJ2-1 TRBV6-6 . . TGTGCCAGCAGTTGCGAGGGGCCCTCCTACAATGAGCAGTTCTTC CASSCEGPSYNEQFF
TRBJ2-3 TRBV29-1 . . TGCAGCGCTCAACAGGGTTCTAGCACAGATACGCAGTATTTT CSAQQGSSTDTQYF
TRBJ2-7 TRBV10-2 TRBD1 medium-sized TGCGCCAGCAGTGTTTCCCGGACAGGGGATACCTACGAGCAGTACTTC CASSVSRTGDTYEQYF
TRBJ2-7 TRBV28 TRBD1 medium-sized TGTGCCAGCAGTTTAGCCACCGACAGGGGCGAGCAGTACTTC CASSLATDRGEQYF
TRBJ2-3 TRBV18 . medium-sized TGTGCCAGCTCGCCGAGGACATTCCTCGCAGATACGCAGTATTTT CASSPRTFLADTQYF
TRBJ2-3 TRBV7-9 . many TGTGCCAGCAGCTTCGGACGGGGTCTAGATACGCAGTATTTT CASSFGRGLDTQYF
TRBJ1-4 TRBV28 . many TGTGCCAGCAGTTTCCTCAGGACCGCAACTAATGAAAAACTGTTTTTT CASSFLRTATNEKLFF
TRBJ1-5 TRBV29-1 . . TGCAGCGTGACTACCGGTAATCCTGGATTGGGAAATCAGCCCCAGCATTTT CSVTTGNPGLGNQPQHF
TRBJ2-2 TRBV6-5 . medium-sized TGTGCCAGCAGATGGCAGGACAACACCGGGGAGCTGTTTTTT CASRWQDNTGELFF
TRBJ2-5 TRBV7-6 . medium-sized TGTGCCAGCAGCTTAGTCCTCCGCAGTCGGGGAGAGACCCAGTACTTC CASSLVLRSRGETQYF
TRBJ2-3 TRBV5-1 . medium-sized TGCGCCAGCAGCTTGGCCGGCGTCTCCGGGACTGGGTTCGATACGCAGTATTTT CASSLAGVSGTGFDTQYF
TRBJ2-1 TRBV6-6 . . TGTGCCAGCAGTTACGACGGGCCCTCCTACAATGAGCAGTTCTTC CASSYDGPSYNEQFF
TRBJ2-1 TRBV18 TRBD2 many TGTGCCAGCTCACCCACCTGGCTAGCGGACTACAATGAGCAGTTCTTC CASSPTWLADYNEQFF
TRBJ2-1 TRBV25-1 . many TGTGCCAGCAGTGTCAGCGGGTCCCTGGGGTATGAGCAGTTCTTC CASSVSGSLGYEQFF
TRBJ2-3 TRBV29-1 TRBD2 medium-sized TGCAGCGGGTCTAGCGGGGGGGCGGTAGATACGCAGTATTTT CSGSSGGAVDTQYF
TRBJ2-7 TRBV28 TRBD1 many TGTGCCAGCAGCCCGGAATTGGGGACAGGGGGGTACGAGCAGTACTTC CASSPELGTGGYEQYF
TRBJ2-7 TRBV5-5 TRBD2 medium-sized TGTGCCAGCAGCTTGGAAGGGACTAGCGGAGCTATAACTTACGAGCAGTACTTC CASSLEGTSGAITYEQYF
TRBJ2-3 TRBV18 . medium-sized TGTGCCAGCTCGAGCCTTCTAGAGGACACGCAGTATTTT CASSSLLEDTQYF
TRBJ2-5 TRBV5-1 . . TGCGCCAGCAGCACGGCTCCGGGGAAAGCTGAGACCCAGTACTTC CASSTAPGKAETQYF
TRBJ2-2 TRBV5-4 . medium-sized TGTGCCAGCCGGTCGAGAGGAGGCGCCGGGGAGCTGTTTTTT CASRSRGGAGELFF
TRBJ2-2 TRBV12-3/TRBV12-4 TRBD1 many TGTGCCAGCACCCTTGGACAGGGTATGGGCGGGGAGCTGTTTTTT CASTLGQGMGGELFF
TRBJ2-1 TRBV7-6 . medium-sized TGTGCCAGCAGCCTCTTTTTGGATGAGCAGTTCTTC CASSLFLDEQFF
TRBJ2-2 TRBV6-6 . medium-sized TGTGCCAGCAGTTCAGGACAGTCGAACACCGGGGAGCTGTTTTTT CASSSGQSNTGELFF
TRBJ2-3 TRBV7-2 . many TGTGCCAGCAGCCGTCTCGCTAGCACAGATACGCAGTATTTT CASSRLASTDTQYF
TRBJ2-3 TRBV6-9 TRBD2 . TGTGCCAGCAGTTCTTTACTCGGACTAGCGGGGGATACAGATACGCAGTATTTT CASSSLLGLAGDTDTQYF
TRBJ2-4 TRBV28 . many TGTGCCAGCACTCCTATCCGGGCCTCGTATGGCAAAAACATTCAGTACTTC CASTPIRASYGKNIQYF
TRBJ2-3 TRBV2 TRBD1 medium-sized TGTGCCAGCAGTGTGGACAGGGGTCTGGATACGCAGTATTTT CASSVDRGLDTQYF
TRBJ2-5 TRBV20-1 . many TGCAGTGCTTTCGGGGGGCGGGAGACCCAGTACTTC CSAFGGRETQYF
TRBJ2-3 TRBV7-2 . many TGTGCCAGCAGCTCTGGCAGCACAGATACGCAGTATTTT CASSSGSTDTQYF
TRBJ1-1 TRBV18 TRBD1 medium-sized TGTGCCAGCTCATCGGGGACAGGGAGCACTGAAGCTTTCTTT CASSSGTGSTEAFF
TRBJ1-5 TRBV28 . medium-sized TGTGCCAGCAGCCGGGGTTTTGGCAATCAGCCCCAGCATTTT CASSRGFGNQPQHF
TRBJ2-3 TRBV3-1 TRBD2 medium-sized TGTGCCAGCAGCCAAGATCTGACTAGCGGGGGGAAGATCGCAGATACGCAGTATTTT CASSQDLTSGGKIADTQYF
TRBJ2-7 TRBV11-2 . medium-sized TGTGCCAGCAGCTTAGGGTACAACTACGAGCAGTACTTC CASSLGYNYEQYF
TRBJ1-3 TRBV2 . many TGTGCCAGCAGTGAAGGCCGGGCGAACACCATATATTTT CASSEGRANTIYF
TRBJ2-5 TRBV7-2 . medium-sized TGTGCCAGCAGCTCATTCCAGGGAGGGGGTAAATGGGCCCAGTACTTC CASSSFQGGGKWAQYF
TRBJ1-1 TRBV12-3/TRBV12-4 TRBD1 many TGTGCCAGCAGCCCGGGACAGGGATTCGCTGAAGCTTTCTTT CASSPGQGFAEAFF
TRBJ2-1 TRBV11-3 . medium-sized TGTGCCAGCAGCCACAACGGCGGATCGGGAACTAGTGAGCAGTTCTTC CASSHNGGSGTSEQFF
TRBJ1-4 TRBV30 . medium-sized TGTGCCTGGAGTGTACTGGGGCAGGGTTATGAAAAACTGTTTTTT CAWSVLGQGYEKLFF
TRBJ2-1 TRBV3-1 . medium-sized TGTGCCAGCAGCGTCGGGACTCAAGGGTATGAGCAGTTCTTC CASSVGTQGYEQFF
TRBJ2-3 TRBV5-4 TRBD2 medium-sized TGTGCCAGCAGCTTGGGGCTAGCGGGGGGGGATACGCAGTATTTT CASSLGLAGGDTQYF
TRBJ2-3 TRBV4-1 . medium-sized TGCGCCAGCAGCCAAGATGGATTAGTGGGAGATACGCAGTATTTT CASSQDGLVGDTQYF
TRBJ1-6 TRBV5-1 TRBD1 many TGCGCCAGCAGCTTCGCCGGACAGGCGACTAATTCACCCCTCCACTTT CASSFAGQATNSPLHF